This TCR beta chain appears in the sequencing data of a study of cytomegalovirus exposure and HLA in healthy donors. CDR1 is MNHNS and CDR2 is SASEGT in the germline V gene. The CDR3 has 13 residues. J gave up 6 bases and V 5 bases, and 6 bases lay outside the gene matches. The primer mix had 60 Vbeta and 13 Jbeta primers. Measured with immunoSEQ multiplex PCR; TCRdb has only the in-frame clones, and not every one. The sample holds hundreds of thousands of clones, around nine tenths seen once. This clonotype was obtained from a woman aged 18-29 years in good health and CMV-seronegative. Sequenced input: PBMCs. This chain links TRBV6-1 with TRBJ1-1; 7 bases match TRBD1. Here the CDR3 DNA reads TGTGCCAGCAGTCAAACAGGGGACGCTGAAGCTTTCTTT. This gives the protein CASSQTGDAEAFF.